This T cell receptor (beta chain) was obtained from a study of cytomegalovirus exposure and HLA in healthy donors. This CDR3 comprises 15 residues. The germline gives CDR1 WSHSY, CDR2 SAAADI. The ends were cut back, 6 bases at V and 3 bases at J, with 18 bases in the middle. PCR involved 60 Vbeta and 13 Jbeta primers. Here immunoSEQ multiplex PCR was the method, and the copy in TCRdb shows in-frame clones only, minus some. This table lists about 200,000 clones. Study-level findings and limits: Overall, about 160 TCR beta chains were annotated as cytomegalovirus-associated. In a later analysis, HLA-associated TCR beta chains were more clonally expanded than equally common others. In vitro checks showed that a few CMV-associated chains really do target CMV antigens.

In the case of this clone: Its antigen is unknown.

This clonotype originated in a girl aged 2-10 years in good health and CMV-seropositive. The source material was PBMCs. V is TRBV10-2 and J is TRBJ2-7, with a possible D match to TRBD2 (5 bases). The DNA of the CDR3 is TGCGCCAGCAGCCCCGGACGTCGCGGGTTCTACGAGCAGTACTTC. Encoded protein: CASSPGRRGFYEQYF.